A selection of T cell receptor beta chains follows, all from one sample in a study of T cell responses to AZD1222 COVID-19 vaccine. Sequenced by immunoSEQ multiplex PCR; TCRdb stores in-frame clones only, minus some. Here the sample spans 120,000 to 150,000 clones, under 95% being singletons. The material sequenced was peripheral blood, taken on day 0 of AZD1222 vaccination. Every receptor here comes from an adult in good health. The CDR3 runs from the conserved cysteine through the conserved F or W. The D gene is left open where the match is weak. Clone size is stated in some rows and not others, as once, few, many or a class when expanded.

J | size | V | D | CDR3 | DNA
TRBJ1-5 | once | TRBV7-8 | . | CASAGEGGQPQHF | TGTGCCAGCGCAGGGGAAGGGGGTCAGCCCCAGCATTTT
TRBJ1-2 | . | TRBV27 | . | CASSSPGQRNYGYTF | TGTGCCAGCAGTTCTCCAGGACAGCGAAACTATGGCTACACCTTC
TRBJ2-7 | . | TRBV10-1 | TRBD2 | CASSDSGPLGEQYF | TGCGCCAGCAGTGATAGCGGGCCCCTGGGCGAGCAGTACTTC
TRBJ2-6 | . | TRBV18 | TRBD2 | CASSIYRGGHSGANVLTF | TGTGCCAGCTCTATCTACCGGGGGGGCCACTCTGGGGCCAACGTCCTGACTTTC
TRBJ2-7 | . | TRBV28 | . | CASSLQSGHRPYEQYF | TGTGCCAGCAGTTTACAGAGCGGCCACCGCCCCTACGAGCAGTACTTC
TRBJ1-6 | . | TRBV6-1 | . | CASSEAWRSPLHF | TGTGCCAGCAGTGAAGCTTGGCGGTCACCCCTCCACTTT
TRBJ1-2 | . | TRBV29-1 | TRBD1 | CSVEGYEGGPNGQGYGYTF | TGCAGCGTTGAAGGATACGAGGGAGGCCCTAATGGACAGGGGTATGGCTACACCTTC
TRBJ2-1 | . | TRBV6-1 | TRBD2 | CASSEAIPSRSGRSNEQFF | TGTGCCAGCAGTGAAGCAATCCCCTCCAGGAGCGGGAGAAGCAATGAGCAGTTCTTC
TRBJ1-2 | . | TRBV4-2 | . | CASSQVRTTYGYTF | TGTGCCAGCAGCCAAGTACGGACAACCTATGGCTACACCTTC
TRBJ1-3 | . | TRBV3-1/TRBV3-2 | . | CASSQLTGKGNTIYF | TGTGCCAGCAGCCAGCTCACAGGGAAAGGAAACACCATATATTTT
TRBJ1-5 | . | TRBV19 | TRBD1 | CASGGTGRNQPQHF | TGTGCCAGTGGGGGGACAGGACGGAATCAGCCCCAGCATTTT
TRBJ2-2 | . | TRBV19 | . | CASSMLDRHTGELFF | TGTGCCAGTAGTATGTTGGACAGACACACCGGGGAGCTGTTTTTT
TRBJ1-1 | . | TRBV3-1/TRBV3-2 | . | CASSYSKGEAFF | TGTGCCAGCAGCTACTCCAAGGGTGAAGCTTTCTTT
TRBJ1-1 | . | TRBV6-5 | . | CASSNGHLRTEAFF | TGTGCCAGCAGTAACGGACACTTGAGGACTGAAGCTTTCTTT
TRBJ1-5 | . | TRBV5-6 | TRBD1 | CASSGGTGLPQHF | TGTGCCAGCAGCGGCGGGACAGGGTTGCCCCAGCATTTT
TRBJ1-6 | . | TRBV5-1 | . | CASSLASNSPLHF | TGCGCCAGCAGCTTGGCCTCTAATTCACCCCTCCACTTT
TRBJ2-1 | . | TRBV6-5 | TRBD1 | CATRTGLHNEQFF | TGTGCCACCAGGACAGGGCTCCACAATGAGCAGTTCTTC
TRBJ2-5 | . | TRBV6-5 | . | CASSVLGETQYF | TGTGCCAGCAGCGTCCTGGGGGAGACCCAGTACTTC
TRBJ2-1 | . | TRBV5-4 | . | CASSPGHNNEQFF | TGTGCCAGCAGCCCCGGACATAACAATGAGCAGTTCTTC
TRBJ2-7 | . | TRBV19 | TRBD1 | CASSRRYRGSEEQYF | TGTGCCAGTAGTAGACGATACAGGGGGAGTGAGGAGCAGTACTTC